A single sample gave rise to the 7 T cell receptor beta chains below, sequenced in a study of cytomegalovirus exposure and HLA in healthy donors. The table came from immunoSEQ multiplex PCR; TCRdb's copy has only in-frame clones and leaves some out. This sample carries under 200,000 clones, about 89% of them seen once, and the ten largest clones take more than 2.5%. The sample taken for sequencing was PBMCs. The source is a woman between 18 and 29 years old in good health and CMV-seropositive.

The chain employs TRBV7-2 and TRBJ2-2; 10 bases align to TRBD2. Trimming took 0 bases from V and 2 from J; bases not matched to a gene: 3. This CDR3 has 17 amino acids. CDR1 is SGHTA, CDR2 FQGNSA, per germline. As DNA, the CDR3 is TGTGCCAGCAGCTTAGCAACTAGCGGGGCCAACACCGGGGAGCTGTTTTTT. As protein: CASSLATSGANTGELFF.

This rearrangement joins TRBV4-1 to TRBJ2-5, with 7 bases that match TRBD2. The CDR3 covers 13 residues. Trimming took 4 bases from V and 2 from J; bases not matched to a gene: 1. Germline V gene lookup returns CDR1 MGHRA and CDR2 YSYEKL. CDR3 protein: CASSPGRQETQYF. The CDR3, as DNA: TGCGCCAGCAGCCCCGGGAGGCAAGAGACCCAGTACTTC.

The V gene is TRBV6-5, the J gene TRBJ2-5, with 7 positions matching TRBD1. This CDR3 is built from 14 residues. CDR1 is MNHEY and CDR2 is SVGAGI in the germline V gene. V lost 4 bases and J lost 5; bases outside the gene matches: 7. This chain's CDR3 is CASSSTGWRETQYF. CDR3 in DNA: TGTGCCAGCAGTTCGACAGGGTGGAGGGAGACCCAGTACTTC.

The chain joins TRBV7-2 to TRBJ2-5, with D maybe TRBD1 (6 bases). CDR1 and CDR2 from the germline V gene are SGHTA and FQGNSA. CDR3 length equals 15 residues. The germline V and J ends were trimmed by 4 bases and 1 base, with 13 bases remaining between them. The CDR3 is CASSYGRDIQETQYF. In DNA form, the CDR3 reads TGTGCCAGCAGCTATGGCCGGGACATCCAAGAGACCCAGTACTTC.

The rearrangement uses TRBV7-9 and TRBJ2-1; 7 nucleotides align to TRBD1. Losses at the gene ends were 0 bases for V and 0 bases for J; bases not matched to a gene: 2. CDR1 is SEHNR and CDR2 is FQNEAQ in the germline V gene (reference sequence). The CDR3 loop spans 16 amino acids. CDR3 nucleotide sequence: TGTGCCAGCAGCTTAGCGAACAGGGGCTCCTACAATGAGCAGTTCTTC. The encoded protein is CASSLANRGSYNEQFF.

This clone was recorded once. The chain combines TRBV4-2 with TRBJ2-3, with 8 bases fitting TRBD2. The CDR3 runs 15 residues. Looked up from germline, CDR1 is LGHNA and CDR2 is YNFKEQ. The V segment lost 0 bases and the J segment 4 bases; nucleotides outside the gene matches: 3. Here the CDR3 reads CASSQDGRGADTQYF. The CDR3 DNA reads as TGTGCCAGCAGCCAAGATGGGCGGGGGGCAGATACGCAGTATTTT.

The rearrangement joins TRBV10-3 to TRBJ1-4, with 9 bases identical to TRBD1. In germline, CDR1 is ENHRY, CDR2 SYGVKD. This CDR3 has 15 residues. Trimming removed 4 bases from V and 5 bases from J; junction bases left unmatched: 5. DNA for the CDR3: TGTGCCATCAGTGCAGGACAGGGGTTAAATGAAAAACTGTTTTTT. This gives the protein CAISAGQGLNEKLFF.